The 19 T cell receptor beta chains in this list originate from one sample, sequenced in a study of CD8+ T cells in alopecia areata. The authors extracted RNA and reverse transcribed it into cDNA as the sequencing template. The assay was immunoSEQ multiplex PCR, and TCRdb's table has in-frame clones only and misses some. The sample has roughly 150,000 clones, 45% to 60% seen once. Sample: CD4+ T cells sorted from blood. The receptors derive from a human donor with alopecia areata.

The genes are TRBV27 and TRBJ2-3; no definite D call. This CDR3 has 14 amino acids. The germline V gene encodes CDR1 MNHEY and CDR2 SMNVEV (reference sequence). Trimming took off 2 bases at V and 4 bases at J, with 10 bases between the two ends. The CDR3 DNA follows: TGTGCCAGCAGTTTAGTAGAGTCAGCAGATACGCAGTATTTT. Residues: CASSLVESADTQYF.

This chain connects TRBV4-2 to TRBJ2-5, with 10 nucleotides matching TRBD1. CDR1 and CDR2 from the germline V gene are LGHNA and YNFKEQ. Unmatched junction bases numbered 8, after V lost 2 bases and J lost 5 bases. CDR3 size: 16 residues. CDR3 protein: CASSQHADRGLETQYF. The DNA of the CDR3 is TGTGCCAGCAGCCAACATGCCGACAGGGGGCTGGAGACCCAGTACTTC.

The chain recombines TRBV4-2 with TRBJ2-5, with D perhaps TRBD1 (5 bases). CDR3 size: 14 residues. Germline-derived CDR1 and CDR2 are LGHNA and YNFKEQ. V was cut by 3 bases and J by 2 bases, with 10 bases left in between. The CDR3 DNA sequence: TGTGCCAGCAGCCAGGGGCGGCTACAAGAGACCCAGTACTTC. This sequence encodes CASSQGRLQETQYF.

This chain links TRBV28 with TRBJ1-2, with D hard to call. The germline CDR1 and CDR2 sequences are MDHEN and SYDVKM. The CDR3 has 9 amino acids. The V and J ends lost 8 bases and 8 bases respectively, with 6 bases between them. The CDR3 loop is CASERGYTF. Here the CDR3 DNA reads TGTGCCAGCGAGAGAGGCTACACCTTC.

The CDR3 bases are TGTGCCAGCATCTTGGGGGGTGCCCAGTACTTC. Its protein is CASILGGAQYF. The chain recombines TRBV27 with TRBJ2-5, with a tentative D call TRBD2 (6 bases). CDR1 and CDR2 (germline): MNHEY, SMNVEV (reference sequence). This CDR3 contains 11 residues. The ends were cut back, 7 bases at V and 9 bases at J, with 12 bases in the middle.

On this clone itself: Other DNA sequences of this sample code for an identical CDR3. The chain has TRBV4-1 and TRBJ2-5; D not certain. Looked up from germline, CDR1 is MGHRA and CDR2 is YSYEKL. This CDR3 has 15 amino acids. Trimming pared 0 bases from V and 1 base from J, leaving 9 bases between. The CDR3, as DNA: TGCGCCAGCAGCCAAGATCGAGGCACCCAAGAGACCCAGTACTTC. As protein: CASSQDRGTQETQYF.

The chain recombines TRBV5-1 with TRBJ2-3; 8 positions match TRBD1. Trimming took 4 bases from V and 1 from J; bases not matched to a gene: 8. CDR1 and CDR2 from the germline V gene are SGHRS and YFSETQ. The CDR3 is 16 residues long. The CDR3 loop is CASSPPRGQGTDTQYF. Written as DNA, the CDR3 is TGCGCCAGCAGCCCCCCCAGGGGGCAGGGCACAGATACGCAGTATTTT.

This chain links TRBV27 with TRBJ2-3; 13 bases fit TRBD2. The CDR3 runs to 18 residues. V shed 0 bases, J shed 0 bases, and the junction held 3 bases outside the gene matches. In germline, CDR1 is MNHEY, CDR2 SMNVEV (reference sequence). The DNA for the CDR3 is TGTGCCAGCAGTTTATCGGGACTAGCGGGGACTAGCACAGATACGCAGTATTTT. Amino acid sequence: CASSLSGLAGTSTDTQYF.

CDR3 loop: CAWSVPGRGEQFF. CDR3 sequence (DNA): TGTGCCTGGAGTGTCCCGGGAAGGGGTGAGCAGTTCTTC. The rearrangement uses TRBV30 and TRBJ2-1, with D perhaps being TRBD1 or TRBD2 (5 bases each). The germline V and J ends were trimmed by 0 bases and 9 bases, with 12 bases remaining between them. This CDR3 has 13 amino acids. Germline assignment: CDR1 GTSNPN and CDR2 SVGIG (reference sequence).

The chain links TRBV11-2 to TRBJ2-5; 7 nucleotides match TRBD1. V dropped 2 bases and J dropped 5; count of bases not matched to a gene: 11. Per germline, CDR1 SGHAT and CDR2 FQNNGV. CDR3 length equals 16 residues. CDR3 residues: CASSLFRQGSGETQYF. The CDR3 DNA reads TGTGCCAGCAGCTTATTCCGACAGGGTTCAGGGGAGACCCAGTACTTC.

The genes are TRBV4-1 and TRBJ2-7; perhaps TRBD1 as D (5 bases). V was trimmed by 0 bases and J by 3 bases, leaving 12 bases between them. Germline V gene sequence: CDR1 MGHRA, CDR2 YSYEKL. The CDR3 covers 15 residues. This CDR3 reads CASSQDLWGNYEQYF. The CDR3, as DNA: TGCGCCAGCAGCCAAGATCTCTGGGGCAACTACGAGCAGTACTTC.

This clone appeared a few times. This chain uses TRBV13 with TRBJ2-3, with 7 bases matching TRBD2. This CDR3 is built from 13 residues. CDR1 and CDR2 (germline): PRHDT, FYEKMQ (reference sequence). J lost 5 bases, V lost 5 bases, and 4 bases had no gene match. The CDR3: CASSRGVKDTQYF. CDR3 in DNA: TGTGCCAGCAGCCGGGGGGTCAAAGATACGCAGTATTTT.

The rearrangement uses TRBV5-6 and TRBJ2-2, with D possibly being TRBD1 or TRBD2 (5 bases each). Germline assignment: CDR1 SGHDT and CDR2 YYEEEE. This CDR3 has 15 residues. V was shortened by 6 bases and J by 0 bases, with 12 bases between the two germline ends. This CDR3 reads CASTPPGPNTGELFF. The CDR3, as DNA: TGTGCCAGCACTCCTCCGGGGCCGAACACCGGGGAGCTGTTTTTT.

This chain connects TRBV29-1 to TRBJ1-2; tentatively, D is TRBD1 (6 bases). The CDR3 is made up of 12 amino acids. Per germline, CDR1 SQVTM and CDR2 ANQGSEA. Trimming shortened V by 6 bases and J by 4 bases, and 12 bases separated the two germline ends. The CDR3 sequence is CSVTGTLYGYTF. DNA for the CDR3: TGCAGCGTCACCGGGACACTCTATGGCTACACCTTC.

V usage is TRBV29-1 and J usage is TRBJ2-7; possible D gene TRBD1, 8 bases. V lost 4 bases, J lost 5 bases, and 18 bases lay in between. Germline CDR1 reads SQVTM; CDR2 reads ANQGSEA. CDR3 length equals 14 residues. The CDR3 DNA reads TGCAGCGTTGGGGGGGGGACAGGCGGAGACGAGCAGTACTTC. Protein product: CSVGGGTGGDEQYF.

This clone came up a few times. The chain joins TRBV29-1 to TRBJ2-3, with 11 nucleotides matching TRBD2. The CDR3 covers 16 residues. V shed 7 bases and J 0 bases; nucleotides not matched to a gene: 9. The germline V gene encodes CDR1 SQVTM and CDR2 ANQGSEA. The CDR3 coding sequence is TGCAGCGCCCGCCGGACTAGCGGGCGGAGCACAGATACGCAGTATTTT. Residues: CSARRTSGRSTDTQYF.

V gene TRBV6-6 combines with J gene TRBJ1-2; D is possibly TRBD1 (6 bases). V lost 6 bases to trimming and J lost 4 bases, with 18 bases between them. CDR3 length equals 15 residues. Germline lookup yields CDR1 MNHNY and CDR2 SVGAGI (reference sequence). The CDR3 region is CASSPTGQTIYGYTF. CDR3 nucleotide sequence: TGTGCCAGCAGCCCCACCGGACAGACTATCTATGGCTACACCTTC.

The rearrangement links TRBV4-1 to TRBJ2-7, with 7 positions matching TRBD2. The CDR3 is 17 residues long. CDR1 and CDR2 (germline): MGHRA, YSYEKL. J gave up 2 bases and V 0 bases, and 10 bases lay outside the gene matches. CDR3 in amino acids: CASSQELGGRGAYEQYF. In DNA, the CDR3 is TGCGCCAGCAGCCAAGAATTGGGAGGGCGGGGCGCCTACGAGCAGTACTTC.

This chain links TRBV6-6 with TRBJ2-6, with no clear D. CDR3 length equals 14 residues. The germline gives CDR1 MNHNY, CDR2 SVGAGI (reference sequence). Trimming took 6 bases from V and 2 from J, leaving 8 bases between them. CDR3 residues: CASSDRPGANVLTF. The CDR3 DNA reads as TGTGCCAGCAGCGATCGACCTGGGGCCAACGTCCTGACTTTC.